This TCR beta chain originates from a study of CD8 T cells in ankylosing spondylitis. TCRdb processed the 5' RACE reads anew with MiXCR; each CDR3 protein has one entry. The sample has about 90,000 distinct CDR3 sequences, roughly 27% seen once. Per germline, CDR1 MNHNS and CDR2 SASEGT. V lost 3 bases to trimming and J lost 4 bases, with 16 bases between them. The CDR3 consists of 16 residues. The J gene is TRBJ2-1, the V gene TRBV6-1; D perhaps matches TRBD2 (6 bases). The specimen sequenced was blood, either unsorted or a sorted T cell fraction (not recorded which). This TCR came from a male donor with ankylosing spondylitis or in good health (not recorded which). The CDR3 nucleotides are TGTGCCAGCAGTGAGAGGGGTGGCGGGACTTACAATGAGCAGTTCTTC. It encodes CASSERGGGTYNEQFF.